These 10 T cell receptor beta chains came from one sample sequenced in a study of neoadjuvant anti-PD-1 for oral cavity cancer. Measured with immunoSEQ multiplex PCR; TCRdb has only the in-frame clones, and not every one. The repertoire holds about 7,600 clones, more than 50% seen once, with about an eighth in the top ten. Sequencing used tumor tissue, obtained before nivolumab (anti-PD-1) treatment. The receptors stem from a person aged 35 to 85 with oral cavity squamous cell carcinoma.

This chain uses TRBV6-5 with TRBJ2-1, with 7 nucleotides matching TRBD1. Germline V gene sequence: CDR1 MNHEY, CDR2 SVGAGI. Trimming removed 5 bases from V and 1 base from J; junction bases left unmatched: 5. This CDR3 is 15 amino acids long. This chain's CDR3 is CASSPKTGSYNEQFF. In DNA form, the CDR3 reads TGTGCCAGCAGTCCCAAGACAGGGTCCTACAATGAGCAGTTCTTC.

The V call is TRBV6-6, the J call TRBJ1-2, with D hard to call. The V gene lost 0 bases and the J gene lost 7 bases, with 9 bases spanning the gap. CDR3 length: 13 residues. Per germline, CDR1 MNHNY and CDR2 SVGAGI (reference sequence). CDR3 sequence reads: CASSYSETFGYTF. In DNA form, the CDR3 reads TGTGCCAGCAGTTACTCGGAAACTTTTGGCTACACCTTC.

This chain links TRBV2 with TRBJ2-6; 8 bases align to TRBD1. Germline CDR1 is SNHLY and CDR2 is FYNNEI. Germline trimming cut 6 bases from V and 2 bases from J; bases unmatched to any gene: 6. The CDR3 sequence is 16 residues long. The CDR3 sequence: CASRTTGVAGANVLTF. CDR3 nucleotides: TGTGCCAGCAGGACGACAGGGGTCGCTGGGGCCAACGTCCTGACTTTC.

This clone was found a few times. The chain has TRBV2 and TRBJ2-4; D might be TRBD2 (7 bases). This CDR3 is 15 amino acids long. The V gene lost 4 bases and the J gene lost 3 bases, with 13 bases spanning the gap. The germline V gene has CDR1 SNHLY and CDR2 FYNNEI. CDR3 loop: CASSVGGVDKNIQYF. For the CDR3, the DNA is TGTGCCAGCAGTGTAGGGGGGGTGGACAAAAACATTCAGTACTTC.

Only a few counts were recorded for this clone. The chain recombines TRBV7-8 with TRBJ1-4; 7 bases agree with TRBD1. The ends lost 5 bases at V and 4 bases at J; junction bases unmatched: 7. There are 15 residues in the CDR3. Looked up from germline, CDR1 is SGHVS and CDR2 is FQNEAQ. CDR3 in amino acids: CASSPRQGFNEKLFF. DNA of the CDR3: TGTGCCAGCAGCCCCCGACAGGGTTTTAATGAAAAACTGTTTTTT.

The gene calls are TRBV5-1 and TRBJ1-2; D unresolved. The CDR3 sequence is 13 residues long. Germline loops: CDR1 SGHRS, CDR2 YFSETQ. Trimming took off 4 bases at V and 6 bases at J, with 13 bases between the two ends. CDR3 amino acids: CASSLENQDGYTF. The CDR3 DNA is TGCGCCAGCAGCCTCGAGAATCAGGATGGCTACACCTTC.

By share, this clone ranks as medium-sized. The chain is built from TRBV7-9 and TRBJ2-1; D unclear. Germline values: CDR1 SEHNR, CDR2 FQNEAQ (reference sequence). This CDR3 region has 16 residues. V was pared by 5 bases and J by 3 bases, with 17 bases between. As DNA, the CDR3 is TGTGCCAGCAGCCCCCCTGGGCGTGGTGGCTACAATGAGCAGTTCTTC. Encoded protein: CASSPPGRGGYNEQFF.

The rearrangement links TRBV30 to TRBJ2-1, with 7 bases matching TRBD1. Germline V lookup: CDR1 GTSNPN, CDR2 SVGIG (reference sequence). The junction had 8 bases not matched to a gene; V was cut back by 3 bases and J by 9 bases. The CDR3 runs to 13 residues. The CDR3 DNA sequence: TGTGCCTGGAGGGGAAAAGGGGGCGGTGAGCAGTTCTTC. The encoded protein is CAWRGKGGGEQFF.

The rearrangement uses TRBV28 and TRBJ2-1, with D perhaps assigned TRBD1 or TRBD2 (5 bases each). V gave up 6 bases and J gave up 10 bases, with 13 bases separating them. From germline, CDR1 is MDHEN and CDR2 SYDVKM. The length of the CDR3 is 12 residues. For the CDR3, the DNA is TGTGCCAGCAGGACAGCAGGGAGAGAGCAGTTCTTC. It encodes CASRTAGREQFF.

The rearrangement uses TRBV5-6 and TRBJ1-2, with D possibly TRBD1 on 6 matching bases. The germline V gene encodes CDR1 SGHDT and CDR2 YYEEEE. V lost 3 bases and J 3 bases, leaving 12 bases between the germline ends. This CDR3 spans 14 amino acids. CDR3 bases: TGTGCCAGCAGCTCACAGGGAAATTACTATGGCTACACCTTC. Translated: CASSSQGNYYGYTF.